This entry features one T cell receptor (beta chain) sequence. The data were taken from a study of blood T cell repertoires in COVID-19. About the research overall: Italy, Spain and the United States were the sources of the convalescent and acute COVID-19 samples. PBMCs, B-cell-depleted T cells, or T cells were the source of the cDNA or gDNA that made up the material.

Sequenced by immunoSEQ multiplex PCR; TCRdb stores in-frame clones only, minus some. Here the sample spans some 260,000 clones, about 88% being singletons. The CDR3 contains 13 residues. The ends were cut back, 4 bases at V and 4 bases at J, with 11 bases in the middle. Germline CDR1 is MNHEY and CDR2 is SVGAGI. The sequence came from a woman in her thirties or forties who had recovered from COVID-19. This rearrangement joins TRBV6-5 to TRBJ2-7; D may be TRBD1 (6 bases). Material: peripheral blood. CDR3 in amino acids: CASSSQGPYEQYF. The CDR3 region has the DNA TGTGCCAGCAGTTCACAGGGTCCGTACGAGCAGTACTTC.